The rows below give T cell receptor beta chains drawn from one sample of a study of cytomegalovirus exposure and HLA in healthy donors. Produced via immunoSEQ multiplex PCR; TCRdb's table is partial and in-frame only. Of 150,000 to 200,000 clones in the sample, roughly four fifths were seen once. The specimen sequenced was PBMCs. These receptors all come from a man between 45 and 60 years old in good health and CMV-seronegative. CDR3s include the opening cysteine and the closing phenylalanine or tryptophan. D genes are given only for firm matches. Rows may omit the clone size; those that give it use once, few, many or a size class.

D,V,size,J,DNA,CDR3
TRBD2,TRBV28,NA,TRBJ2-7,TGTGCCTCGGGGGGATACTACGAGCAGTACTTC,CASGGYYEQYF
TRBD1,TRBV29-1,NA,TRBJ1-5,TGCAGCGTTGAGAGGAGACAGGGGTTGAATCAGCCCCAGCATTTT,CSVERRQGLNQPQHF
TRBD1,TRBV19,NA,TRBJ1-5,TGTGCCAGTAGTCAGGGGGCGAGCAATCAGCCCCAGCATTTT,CASSQGASNQPQHF
TRBD2,TRBV19,NA,TRBJ2-5,TGTGCCAGTAGTATAAGCGGGGCGGAGACCCAGTACTTC,CASSISGAETQYF
TRBD2,TRBV19,few,TRBJ2-2,TGTGCCAGTAGTACCGTTGAGGGCGGGGGGGCGGTTATAGGGAACACCGGGGAGCTGTTTTTT,CASSTVEGGGAVIGNTGELFF
NA,TRBV28,NA,TRBJ2-7,TGTGCCAGCGGAGATCGGCTGGCCTACGAGCAGTACTTC,CASGDRLAYEQYF
TRBD2,TRBV7-6,NA,TRBJ2-5,TGTGCCAGCAGCACGCTAGCGGGGCAAGAGACCCAGTACTTC,CASSTLAGQETQYF
NA,TRBV7-3,NA,TRBJ2-2,TGTGCCAGCAGCTCTGACTGGAACACCGGGGAGCTGTTTTTT,CASSSDWNTGELFF
TRBD2,TRBV7-7,few,TRBJ2-1,TGTGCTAGCAGCTTGGGACTACAAGGAACCGAGCAGTTCTTC,CASSLGLQGTEQFF
TRBD1,TRBV11-3,NA,TRBJ1-1,TGTGCCAGCAGCATCGGACAGGGTGAAGCTTTCTTT,CASSIGQGEAFF
TRBD1,TRBV19,NA,TRBJ1-5,TGTGCCAGTAGTGAGACAGGGGGCAATCAGCCCCAGCATTTT,CASSETGGNQPQHF
TRBD1,TRBV7-9,once,TRBJ1-6,TGTGCCAGCAGCTTAGGGGCGGGACAGTCTAATTCACCCCTCCACTTT,CASSLGAGQSNSPLHF
TRBD1,TRBV11-2,NA,TRBJ1-2,TGTGCCAGCAGCTCCCCCGGACAGGGTAGCTATGGCTACACCTTC,CASSSPGQGSYGYTF
NA,TRBV7-3,NA,TRBJ2-3,TGTGCCAGCAGCTTAACGTTAGGGGTGGGTACGCAGTATTTT,CASSLTLGVGTQYF
TRBD2,TRBV4-2,NA,TRBJ2-2,TGTGCCAGCAGCCCGCCCTCCACTAGCGGGAGGACCGGGGAGCTGTTTTTT,CASSPPSTSGRTGELFF
TRBD1,TRBV4-1,NA,TRBJ2-4,TGCGCCAGCAGCCAACCTGGACAGGGGGCCAAAAACATTCAGTACTTC,CASSQPGQGAKNIQYF
TRBD1,TRBV29-1,NA,TRBJ1-6,TGCAGCGTTTTTCACCGGGACAGGGGGTTTAATTCACCCCTCCACTTT,CSVFHRDRGFNSPLHF
NA,TRBV7-9,NA,TRBJ2-3,TGTGCCAGCAGCTTATCCGTAACTATCCACACAGATACGCAGTATTTT,CASSLSVTIHTDTQYF
NA,TRBV4-3,NA,TRBJ2-3,TGCGCCAGCAGCCAAGATAGTCGGCAGGGCTGGGATACGCAGTATTTT,CASSQDSRQGWDTQYF
NA,TRBV5-1,NA,TRBJ2-3,TGCGCCAGCAGCCGGGATTCCGATACGCAGTATTTT,CASSRDSDTQYF
NA,TRBV11-2,NA,TRBJ2-5,TGTGCCAGCAGCCAGAGTCGGGGTCGGGAGACCCAGTACTTC,CASSQSRGRETQYF
NA,TRBV5-1,NA,TRBJ1-4,TGCGCCAGCAGCTTGGGATCGGGGGTCAATAATGAAAAACTGTTTTTT,CASSLGSGVNNEKLFF
TRBD1,TRBV20-1,once,TRBJ1-1,TGCAGTGCCACGGACAGGGCTGCTTTCTTT,CSATDRAAFF
TRBD1,TRBV9,few,TRBJ1-1,TGTGCCAGCAGCGTATCCGGACAGGGGAACACTGAAGCTTTCTTT,CASSVSGQGNTEAFF
NA,TRBV13,NA,TRBJ1-2,TGTGCCAGCAGCTTAAGCGGGACATACAGTCTCAGCTACACCTTC,CASSLSGTYSLSYTF
TRBD2,TRBV11-3,NA,TRBJ2-2,TGTGCCAGCAGCTGGACTAGTCTCGGGGAGCTGTTTTTT,CASSWTSLGELFF
NA,TRBV5-6,NA,TRBJ2-7,TGTGCCAGCAGCACAGCCTACGAGCAGTACTTC,CASSTAYEQYF
TRBD2,TRBV7-2,NA,TRBJ2-5,TGTGCCAGCAGCCTGAGCACTAGCGGGGGGTTGGGTGAGCAGTACTTC,CASSLSTSGGLGEQYF
NA,TRBV16,NA,TRBJ2-7,TGTGCCAGCAGCGTAGCCGCTTCCTACGAGCAGTACTTC,CASSVAASYEQYF
TRBD2,TRBV7-2,NA,TRBJ2-4,TGTGCCAGCAGCCCAAACCCCGGGGGGAACATTCAGTACTTC,CASSPNPGGNIQYF
NA,TRBV18,once,TRBJ2-3,TGTGCCAGCTCACCGGTAGCGGTATCTAGCACAGATACGCAGTATTTT,CASSPVAVSSTDTQYF
NA,TRBV19,NA,TRBJ1-3,TGTGCCAGTGCCGAGAGGCCCTATAGTGGAAACACCATATATTTT,CASAERPYSGNTIYF
TRBD1,TRBV7-2,NA,TRBJ2-3,TGTGCCAGCAGCCGCGGGACAGGGAACACAGATACGCAGTATTTT,CASSRGTGNTDTQYF
TRBD1,TRBV11-2,NA,TRBJ1-1,TGTGCCAGCAGCCCAGAGACAGGGTTATTACGAGCTTTCTTT,CASSPETGLLRAFF
NA,TRBV7-9,NA,TRBJ1-1,TGTGCCAGCAGCTTTGACAGGCCGAACACTGAAGCTTTCTTT,CASSFDRPNTEAFF
TRBD1,TRBV2,few,TRBJ2-2,TGTGCCAACGCTCTCCGACAGGGGGGCACCGGGGAGCTGTTTTTT,CANALRQGGTGELFF
TRBD1,TRBV6-5,once,TRBJ1-2,TGTGCCAGCAGTTACGACAGGGACTATGGCTACACCTTC,CASSYDRDYGYTF
TRBD1,TRBV19,NA,TRBJ2-6,TGTGCCAGTAGTATCGGACAGGGGGTCTCCAACGTCCTGACTTTC,CASSIGQGVSNVLTF
NA,TRBV7-9,NA,TRBJ2-3,TGTGCCAGCAGCTTAACAGACACAGATACGCAGTATTTT,CASSLTDTDTQYF
TRBD1,TRBV6-5,few,TRBJ1-2,TGTGCCAGCAGCGGACAGGTGGATGGCTACACCTTC,CASSGQVDGYTF
NA,TRBV6-1,NA,TRBJ1-4,TGTGCCAGCAGGACAAATGAAAAACTGTTTTTT,CASRTNEKLFF